This record covers a single T cell receptor (beta chain). The CDR3 consists of 18 residues. The data originate from a study of control samples from healthy donors and cancer patients. The table came from immunoSEQ multiplex PCR; TCRdb's copy has only in-frame clones and leaves some out. The sample has tens of thousands of clones; around 96% are singletons. The chain uses TRBV12-2 and TRBJ1-5; the table's D gene call, TRBD1, was not cross checked with the DNA. TRBV12-2 is shown as a pseudogene. Sequences were obtained from blood. This TCR came from a woman younger than 35 in good health. CDR3 protein: CASRLPDVAGPWGQPQHF. CDR3 DNA: TGTGCAAGTCGCTTACCCGATGTCGCAGGGCCTTGGGGTCAGCCCCAGCATTTT.